Below are 17 T cell receptor beta chains sequenced from a single sample in a study of Ad26.COV2.S vaccination and SARS-CoV-2 variants. Assay: immunoSEQ multiplex PCR; the TCRdb copy retains only in-frame clones and omits some. The repertoire holds about 320,000 clones, with around 85% as singletons. Treatment reported: roughly 19 received Ad26.COV2.S at low or high dose, single or two shots; roughly 5 received placebo; per-sample allocation not given. Specimens were obtained on day 63 following the first vaccine or placebo injection. The sequences come from peripheral blood, collected in a trial of Ad26.COV2.S vaccine versus placebo. These TCRs come from a person aged 18-65 years who received the Ad26.COV2.S COVID-19 vaccine or a placebo.

This clone was seen a handful of times. The chain is built from TRBV4-1 and TRBJ1-4, with D tentatively TRBD1 (6 bases). The V gene's germline CDR1 is MGHRA and CDR2 YSYEKL. V was trimmed by 5 bases and J by 8 bases, leaving 18 bases between them. The CDR3 contains 15 residues. In nucleotides, the CDR3 is TGCGCCAGCAGCACAGGGACTCTCGGTGGGGAAAAACTGTTTTTT. Translating it yields CASSTGTLGGEKLFF.

The rearrangement links TRBV7-2 to TRBJ1-2; TRBD1 is a possible D gene (5 bases). CDR1 is SGHTA, CDR2 FQGNSA, per germline. CDR3 length: 18 residues. Trimming removed 2 bases at V and 4 bases at J, with 23 bases between. The CDR3 sequence: CASSLRMRDSSVGYGYTF. The CDR3 DNA reads TGTGCCAGCAGCTTAAGGATGAGGGACTCGAGTGTCGGCTATGGCTACACCTTC.

This rearrangement joins TRBV28 to TRBJ2-5, with 14 bases lining up with TRBD2. This CDR3 spans 20 amino acids. From germline, CDR1 is MDHEN and CDR2 SYDVKM. V was clipped by 2 bases and J by 5 bases; unmatched bases: 16. In DNA, the CDR3 is TGTGCCAGCAGTTTACCCCGACTAGCGGGGGGGACTTACCTCGGGGAGACCCAGTACTTC. Protein: CASSLPRLAGGTYLGETQYF. Full variable domain (rest looked up from reference TRBV28 and TRBJ2-5): DVKVTQSSRYLVKRTGEKVFLECVQDMDHENMFWYRQDPGLGLRLIYFSYDVKMKEKGDIPEGYSVSREKKERFSLILESASTNQTSMYLCASSLPRLAGGTYLGETQYFGPGTRLLVL.

The chain is built from TRBV24-1 and TRBJ1-2; a possible D gene is TRBD1 (6 bases). The germline V gene encodes CDR1 KGHDR and CDR2 SFDVKD. The CDR3 is 12 residues long. Between the trimmed V and J ends, which lost 5 bases and 7 bases, there was a span of 10 bases. In DNA form, the CDR3 reads TGTGCCACCAGTGCGCAGGGGATTGGCTACACCTTC. Its translation: CATSAQGIGYTF.

This rearrangement joins TRBV30 to TRBJ1-1; no clear D gene. Germline V gives CDR1 GTSNPN, CDR2 SVGIG (reference sequence). Deletions cut 4 bases from V and 0 bases from J, with 12 bases between. The CDR3 runs to 14 residues. The CDR3 DNA follows: TGTGCCTGGAACACCGACCTCATGAACACTGAAGCTTTCTTT. As protein: CAWNTDLMNTEAFF.

The chain links TRBV4-1 to TRBJ2-4, with D possibly being TRBD2 (5 bases). V was clipped by 2 bases and J by 0 bases, with 17 bases between them. The CDR3 extends over 18 amino acids. Germline CDR1 reads MGHRA; CDR2 reads YSYEKL. CDR3 sequence reads: CASSQPRSVGIAKNIQYF. The CDR3 DNA sequence: TGCGCCAGCAGCCAACCCCGTAGCGTGGGAATAGCCAAAAACATTCAGTACTTC.

The chain is built from TRBV5-1 and TRBJ2-2; 13 nucleotides line up with TRBD2. V dropped 3 bases and J dropped 4; count of bases not matched to a gene: 9. Germline CDR1 is SGHRS and CDR2 is YFSETQ. The CDR3 sequence is 18 residues long. The CDR3 here is CASSSRGLAGKLTGELFF. CDR3 DNA: TGCGCCAGCAGCTCCCGGGGACTAGCGGGGAAACTCACCGGGGAGCTGTTTTTT.

This sequence joins TRBV2 and TRBJ1-6; 8 nucleotides agree with TRBD1. After removal of 8 bases from V and 7 bases from J, the junction contained 10 bases not matched to a gene. CDR1 is SNHLY and CDR2 is FYNNEI in the germline V gene. CDR3 length: 15 residues. Written as DNA, the CDR3 is TGTGCCAGCTCAGATACACAGGGGGGGAATTCACCCCTCCACTTT. This sequence encodes CASSDTQGGNSPLHF.

The chain combines TRBV29-1 with TRBJ2-5; TRBD2 agrees at 7 bases. The length of the CDR3 is 15 residues. Per the germline V gene, CDR1 is SQVTM and CDR2 is ANQGSEA. The junction had 11 bases not matched to a gene; V was cut back by 2 bases and J by 5 bases. The CDR3 protein is CSVEQYLLGGETQYF. The CDR3 nucleotides read TGCAGCGTTGAACAGTACCTTCTCGGGGGGGAGACCCAGTACTTC. Variable domain in full (rest from reference TRBV29-1 and TRBJ2-5): SAVISQKPSRDICQRGTSLTIQCQVDSQVTMMFWYRQQPGQSLTLIATANQGSEATYESGFVIDKFPISRPNLTFSTLTVSNMSPEDSSIYLCSVEQYLLGGETQYFGPGTRLLVL.

This chain joins TRBV27 and TRBJ1-4; weak D call: TRBD1 (6 bases). The CDR3 totals 14 residues. Germline-derived CDR1 and CDR2 are MNHEY and SMNVEV (reference sequence). V was pared by 4 bases and J by 4 bases, with 10 bases between. For the CDR3, the DNA is TGTGCCAGCAGTTCGGACAGCTATAATGAAAAACTGTTTTTT. The encoded protein is CASSSDSYNEKLFF.

The V call is TRBV4-1, the J call TRBJ2-6, with D tentatively TRBD1 (6 bases). V was clipped by 4 bases and J by 1 base, with 14 bases between them. The CDR3 length is 17 residues. Germline V gene sequence: CDR1 MGHRA, CDR2 YSYEKL. CDR3 loop: CASSLPRRGSGANVLTF. DNA of the CDR3: TGCGCCAGCAGCCTTCCGCGTAGGGGGTCTGGGGCCAACGTCCTGACTTTC.

This chain uses TRBV6-5 with TRBJ2-7; 9 nucleotides match TRBD1. The germline V gene has CDR1 MNHEY and CDR2 SVGAGI. The length of the CDR3 is 14 residues. J gave up 7 bases and V 5 bases, and 9 bases lay outside the gene matches. The CDR3: CASSIGTGPREQYF. The CDR3 nucleotides are TGTGCCAGCAGTATCGGGACAGGGCCTAGGGAGCAGTACTTC.

The chain joins TRBV6-5 to TRBJ1-6; D remains unclear. The V gene's germline CDR1 is MNHEY and CDR2 SVGAGI. Trimming shortened V by 5 bases and J by 7 bases, and 6 bases separated the two germline ends. CDR3 length: 12 residues. The CDR3 nucleotides are TGTGCCAGCAGTACGGGGAATTCACCCCTCCACTTT. As protein: CASSTGNSPLHF.

The chain is built from TRBV15 and TRBJ1-2; a possible D gene is TRBD1 (5 bases). The CDR3 totals 15 residues. V was cut by 1 base and J by 8 bases, with 17 bases left in between. Germline-derived CDR1 and CDR2 are LNHNV and YYDKDF (reference sequence). In nucleotides, the CDR3 is TGTGCCACCAGCAGAGCTCAGGGTGGGATTAGCGGCTACACCTTC. Encoded protein: CATSRAQGGISGYTF.

The chain has TRBV7-6 and TRBJ1-5; unclear D gene. V lost 2 bases, J lost 6 bases, and 8 bases lay in between. The CDR3 consists of 13 residues. Germline CDR1 reads SGHVS; CDR2 reads FNYEAQ. CDR3 bases: TGTGCCAGCAGCTTATTTTCAGGTCAGCCCCAGCATTTT. It is translated as CASSLFSGQPQHF.

The V call is TRBV20-1, the J call TRBJ1-1; D is perhaps TRBD1 (6 bases). The CDR3 extends over 13 amino acids. Trimming removed 3 bases from V and 1 base from J, with 9 bases in between. Germline V gives CDR1 DFQATT, CDR2 SNEGSKA (reference sequence). The CDR3: CSASRGQNTEAFF. CDR3 sequence (DNA): TGCAGTGCTAGTCGGGGGCAGAACACTGAAGCTTTCTTT.

This chain joins TRBV23-1 and TRBJ2-1; 7 positions match TRBD1. TRBV23-1 is filed as an ORF, its function uncertain. V lost 5 bases and J lost 12; bases outside the gene matches: 13. This CDR3 has 14 residues. CDR3 sequence: CASSTKNKWTGQFF. The CDR3 nucleotides read TGCGCCAGCAGTACTAAGAACAAGTGGACAGGGCAGTTCTTC.